Described below is a single T cell receptor (beta chain) sequence and its context. The data were taken from a study of OX40 agonist ivuxolimab in advanced cancers. The method was immunoSEQ multiplex PCR; TCRdb's version includes in-frame clones alone and lacks a portion of them. The sample comprises 70,000 or so clones, roughly 84% of which are singletons, and less than 0.9% rests with the top ten. Germline CDR1 reads SEHNR; CDR2 reads FQNEAQ (reference sequence). The CDR3 consists of 15 residues. V lost 4 bases to trimming and J lost 3 bases, with 13 bases between them. The sequencing here drew on CD4+ or CD8+ T cells sorted from blood, taken in a trial of the OX40 agonist ivuxolimab. The rearrangement links TRBV7-9 to TRBJ1-5; no clear D. The receptor was derived from an adult with an advanced solid tumor such as melanoma, head and neck, liver or kidney cancer. The CDR3 nucleotides read TGTGCCAGCAGCTCAGACGACGGAATCAATCAGCCCCAGCATTTT. Translated: CASSSDDGINQPQHF.